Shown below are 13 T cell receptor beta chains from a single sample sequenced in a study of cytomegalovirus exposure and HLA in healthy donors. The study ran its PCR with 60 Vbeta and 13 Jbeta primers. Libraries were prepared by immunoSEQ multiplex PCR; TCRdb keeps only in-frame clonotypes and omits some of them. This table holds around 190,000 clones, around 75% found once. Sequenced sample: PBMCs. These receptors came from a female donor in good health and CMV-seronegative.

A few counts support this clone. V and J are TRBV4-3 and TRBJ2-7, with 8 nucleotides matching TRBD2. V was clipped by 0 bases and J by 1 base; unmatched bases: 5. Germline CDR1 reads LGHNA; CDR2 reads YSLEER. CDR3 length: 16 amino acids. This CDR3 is CASSQERGRYSYEQYF. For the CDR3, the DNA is TGCGCCAGCAGCCAAGAACGCGGGAGGTATTCCTACGAGCAGTACTTC.

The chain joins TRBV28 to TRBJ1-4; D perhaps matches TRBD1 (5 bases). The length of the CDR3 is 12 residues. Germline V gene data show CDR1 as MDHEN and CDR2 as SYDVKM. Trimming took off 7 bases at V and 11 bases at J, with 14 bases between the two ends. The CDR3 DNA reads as TGTGCCAGCACCCGAGATGGGGGGAAACTGTTTTTT. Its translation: CASTRDGGKLFF. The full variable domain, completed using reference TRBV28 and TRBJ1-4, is DVKVTQSSRYLVKRTGEKVFLECVQDMDHENMFWYRQDPGLGLRLIYFSYDVKMKEKGDIPEGYSVSREKKERFSLILESASTNQTSMYLCASTRDGGKLFFGSGTQLSVL.

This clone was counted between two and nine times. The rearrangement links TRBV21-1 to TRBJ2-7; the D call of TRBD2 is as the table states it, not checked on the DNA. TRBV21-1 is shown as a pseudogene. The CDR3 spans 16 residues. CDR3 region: CASSVRGGVGLGEQYF. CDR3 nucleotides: TGTGCCAGCAGCGTCCGGGGGGGAGTAGGCTTGGGAGAGCAGTACTTC.

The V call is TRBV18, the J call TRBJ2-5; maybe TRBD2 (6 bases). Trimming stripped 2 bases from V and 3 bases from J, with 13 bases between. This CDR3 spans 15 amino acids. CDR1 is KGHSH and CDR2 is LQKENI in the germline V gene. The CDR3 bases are TGTGCCAGCTCACCAAAACACCCGGGGGAAGAGACCCAGTACTTC. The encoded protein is CASSPKHPGEETQYF.

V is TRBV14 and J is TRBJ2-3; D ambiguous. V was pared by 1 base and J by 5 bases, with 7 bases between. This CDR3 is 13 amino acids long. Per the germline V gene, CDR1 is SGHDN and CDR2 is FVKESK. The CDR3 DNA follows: TGTGCCAGCAGCCAAGGTGTCGGAGATACGCAGTATTTT. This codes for CASSQGVGDTQYF.

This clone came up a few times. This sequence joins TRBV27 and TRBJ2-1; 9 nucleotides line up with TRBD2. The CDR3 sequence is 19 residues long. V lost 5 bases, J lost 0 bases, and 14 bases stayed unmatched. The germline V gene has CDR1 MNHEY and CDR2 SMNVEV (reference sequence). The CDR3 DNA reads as TGTGCCAGCAGTCCCCTGAGAACGATAGCGGGGGCCTCCTACAATGAGCAGTTCTTC. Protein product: CASSPLRTIAGASYNEQFF.

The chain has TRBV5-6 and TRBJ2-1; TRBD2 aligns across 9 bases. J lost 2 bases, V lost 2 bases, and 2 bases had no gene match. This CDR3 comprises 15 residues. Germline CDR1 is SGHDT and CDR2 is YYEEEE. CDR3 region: CASSFRGRAYNEQFF. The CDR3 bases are TGTGCCAGCAGCTTCCGCGGGAGGGCCTACAATGAGCAGTTCTTC.

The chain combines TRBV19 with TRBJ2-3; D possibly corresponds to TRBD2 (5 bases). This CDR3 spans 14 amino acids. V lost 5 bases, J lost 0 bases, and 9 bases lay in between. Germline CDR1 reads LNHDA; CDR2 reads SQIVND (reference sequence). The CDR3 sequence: CASSGGRSTDTQYF. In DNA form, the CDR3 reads TGTGCCAGTAGTGGAGGACGTAGCACAGATACGCAGTATTTT.

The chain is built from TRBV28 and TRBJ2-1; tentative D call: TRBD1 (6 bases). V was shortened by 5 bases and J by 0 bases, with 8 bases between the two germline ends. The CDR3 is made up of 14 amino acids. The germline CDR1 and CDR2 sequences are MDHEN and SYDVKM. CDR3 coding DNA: TGTGCCAGCAGTGGACAGTCCTCCTACAATGAGCAGTTCTTC. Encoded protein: CASSGQSSYNEQFF.

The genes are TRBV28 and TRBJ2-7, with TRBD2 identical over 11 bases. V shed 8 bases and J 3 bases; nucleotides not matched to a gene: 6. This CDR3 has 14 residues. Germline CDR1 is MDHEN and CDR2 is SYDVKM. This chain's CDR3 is CASRRLAGRYEQYF. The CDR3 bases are TGTGCCAGCCGGCGACTAGCGGGGCGCTACGAGCAGTACTTC. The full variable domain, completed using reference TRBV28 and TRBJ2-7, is DVKVTQSSRYLVKRTGEKVFLECVQDMDHENMFWYRQDPGLGLRLIYFSYDVKMKEKGDIPEGYSVSREKKERFSLILESASTNQTSMYLCASRRLAGRYEQYFGPGTRLTVT.

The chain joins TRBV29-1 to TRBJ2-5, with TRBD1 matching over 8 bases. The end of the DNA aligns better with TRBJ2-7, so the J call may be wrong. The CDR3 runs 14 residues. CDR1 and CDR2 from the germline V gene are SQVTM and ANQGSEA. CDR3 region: CSVAFGTGSYEQYF. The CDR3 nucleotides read TGCAGCGTTGCGTTTGGGACAGGTTCCTACGAGCAGTACTTC.

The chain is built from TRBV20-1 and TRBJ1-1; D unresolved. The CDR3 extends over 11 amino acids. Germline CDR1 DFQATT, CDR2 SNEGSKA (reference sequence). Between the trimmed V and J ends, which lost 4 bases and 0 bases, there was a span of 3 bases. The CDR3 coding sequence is TGCAGTGCTATAGTGAACACTGAAGCTTTCTTT. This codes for CSAIVNTEAFF.

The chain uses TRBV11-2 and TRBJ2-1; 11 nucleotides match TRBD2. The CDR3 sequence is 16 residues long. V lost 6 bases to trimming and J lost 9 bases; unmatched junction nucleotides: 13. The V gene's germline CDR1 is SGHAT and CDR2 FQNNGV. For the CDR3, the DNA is TGTGCCAGCAGTCATATCACTAGCGGGAGTATGGTTGAGCAGTTCTTC. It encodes CASSHITSGSMVEQFF.